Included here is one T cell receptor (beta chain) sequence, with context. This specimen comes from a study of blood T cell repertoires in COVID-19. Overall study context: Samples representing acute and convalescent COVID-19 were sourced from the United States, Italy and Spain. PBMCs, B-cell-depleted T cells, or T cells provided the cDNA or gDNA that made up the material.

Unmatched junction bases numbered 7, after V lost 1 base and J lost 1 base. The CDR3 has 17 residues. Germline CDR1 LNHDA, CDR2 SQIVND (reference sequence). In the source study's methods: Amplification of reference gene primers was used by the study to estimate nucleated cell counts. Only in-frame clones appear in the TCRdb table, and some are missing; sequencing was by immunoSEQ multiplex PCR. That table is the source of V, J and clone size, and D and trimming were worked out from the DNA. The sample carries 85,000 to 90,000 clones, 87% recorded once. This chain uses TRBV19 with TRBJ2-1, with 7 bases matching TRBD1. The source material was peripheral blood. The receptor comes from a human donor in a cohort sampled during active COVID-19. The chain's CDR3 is CASSIGQGLVSYNEQFF. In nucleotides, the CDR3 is TGTGCCAGTAGTATAGGACAGGGCTTGGTTTCCTACAATGAGCAGTTCTTC.